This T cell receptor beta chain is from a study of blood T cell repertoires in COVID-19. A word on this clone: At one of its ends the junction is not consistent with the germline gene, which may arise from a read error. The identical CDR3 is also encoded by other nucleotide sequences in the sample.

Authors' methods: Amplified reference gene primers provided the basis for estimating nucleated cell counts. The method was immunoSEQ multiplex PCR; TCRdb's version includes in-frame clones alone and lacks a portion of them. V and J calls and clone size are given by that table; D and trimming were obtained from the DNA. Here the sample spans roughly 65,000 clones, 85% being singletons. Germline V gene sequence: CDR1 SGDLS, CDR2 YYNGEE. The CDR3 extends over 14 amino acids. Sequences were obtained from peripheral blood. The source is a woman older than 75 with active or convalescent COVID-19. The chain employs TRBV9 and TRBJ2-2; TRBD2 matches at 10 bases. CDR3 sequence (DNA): TGCGCCAGCAGCGGGGGGGACTTACGCGGGGAGCTGTTTTTT. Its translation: CASSGGDLRGELFF.